Listed below are T cell receptor beta chains from one sample, sequenced in a study of blood T cell repertoires in COVID-19. Sequenced by immunoSEQ multiplex PCR; TCRdb stores in-frame clones only, minus some. The table shows 450,000 or so clones, with around 91% occurring only once. The sequenced sample consisted of PBMCs or T cells enriched from blood (not recorded which). The origin of the receptors is a man younger than 35 who had recovered from COVID-19. The CDR3 runs from the conserved cysteine through the conserved F or W. The D gene is left open where the match is weak. The size entry is marked missing in some rows and otherwise reads once, few, many or a size class.

d_call clone_size j_call v_call cdr3_length cdr3_nt cdr3_aa
. . TRBJ1-1 TRBV10-3 14 TGTGCCACCGGGGTGGAAGATCTGGCATCTGAAGCTTTCTTT CATGVEDLASEAFF
. . TRBJ1-1 TRBV10-3 15 TGTGCCATCAGTGATATGGGGCAGCAAGGCACTGAAGCTTTCTTT CAISDMGQQGTEAFF
. . TRBJ2-2 TRBV7-3 15 TGTGCCAGCAGCTTAAGAGACAGCTACACCGGGGAGCTGTTTTTT CASSLRDSYTGELFF
TRBD1 . TRBJ1-2 TRBV5-4 15 TGTGCCAGCAGGCCGGGACAGGGCCTTAACTATGGCTACACCTTC CASRPGQGLNYGYTF
. . TRBJ1-4 TRBV9 14 TGTGCCAGCAGCGTAGGACAGGCTAATGAAAAACTGTTTTTT CASSVGQANEKLFF
. . TRBJ1-1 TRBV7-3 15 TGTGCCAGCCGAACACCGGATGGGAGTGGCACTGAAGCTTTCTTT CASRTPDGSGTEAFF
. . TRBJ1-1 TRBV5-4 14 TGTGCCAGCAGCCTCGGACAGCAGAACACTGAAGCTTTCTTT CASSLGQQNTEAFF
. . TRBJ1-3 TRBV12-3/TRBV12-4 13 TGTGCCAGCACCGCGAGCCCGAGGAACACCATATATTTT CASTASPRNTIYF
TRBD1 . TRBJ2-7 TRBV2 14 TGTGCCAGCAGGGTTTCGACAGGGCCCTACGAGCAGTACTTC CASRVSTGPYEQYF
TRBD1 . TRBJ2-5 TRBV10-3 14 TGTGCCATCAGTGTCGGACAGGGGAGCGAGACCCAGTACTTC CAISVGQGSETQYF
. . TRBJ1-6 TRBV6-5 14 TGTGCCAGCAGTCGGACCGGAGGGGATTCACCCCTCCACTTT CASSRTGGDSPLHF
. . TRBJ1-3 TRBV5-4 15 TGTGCCAGCAGCTTCACAGGGTCCTCTGGAAACACCATATATTTT CASSFTGSSGNTIYF
. . TRBJ1-3 TRBV10-1 16 TGCGCCAGCAGTCCAATTCGCTCCGGGTCTGGAAACACCATATATTTT CASSPIRSGSGNTIYF
TRBD1 . TRBJ1-1 TRBV6-5 14 TGTGCCAGCAGTTACGGGACAGGCAACACTGAAGCTTTCTTT CASSYGTGNTEAFF
. . TRBJ2-6 TRBV29-1 13 TGCAGCGTTGCGAGCTCTGGGGCCAACGTCCTGACTTTC CSVASSGANVLTF
TRBD1 . TRBJ1-1 TRBV2 14 TGTGCCAGCAGCCCACAGGGGATGAACACTGAAGCTTTCTTT CASSPQGMNTEAFF
TRBD2 . TRBJ2-7 TRBV29-1 15 TGCAGCGTTGCGTCGAGCGGGAGAGCCACCTACGAGCAGTACTTC CSVASSGRATYEQYF
. . TRBJ2-2 TRBV21-1 17 TGTGCCAGCAGCAAAGTTTTCTCGGACAGACACACCGGGGAGCTGTTTTTT CASSKVFSDRHTGELFF
. few TRBJ2-2 TRBV6-1 15 TGTGCCAGCAGTGAGGGCAGCACGAACACCGGGGAGCTGTTTTTT CASSEGSTNTGELFF
. . TRBJ1-3 TRBV9 13 TGTGCCAGCAACCGGGGCTCTGGAAACACCATATATTTT CASNRGSGNTIYF